These 26 T cell receptor beta chains were all obtained from the same sample, sequenced in a study of blood T cell repertoires in COVID-19 (dated by TCRdb to 2020 to 2022). Library method: the immunoSEQ multiplex PCR assay. TCRdb retrieved this table from immuneACCESS and kept in-frame rearrangements only. Not all clones are present; in checked studies, unresolved V genes account for under half, and no reason is known for the remainder. The table for this sample lists 150,000 to 200,000 clones; roughly 87% of them were counted only once. The top ten constitute more than 1.5% of the sample. The specimen was peripheral blood. The receptor set was obtained from a woman between 50 and 59 years old with acute or convalescent COVID-19.

The chain couples TRBV3-1 (or the pseudogene TRBV3-2) to TRBJ1-2; the match to TRBD1 covers 7 bases. J was trimmed by 5 bases and V by 4 bases; bases with no gene match: 13. CDR3 length: 16 residues. From germline, CDR1 is LGHDT and CDR2 YNNKEL (reference sequence). The CDR3 loop is CASSPTWDSRGYGYTF. As DNA, the CDR3 is TGTGCCAGCAGCCCGACTTGGGACAGTCGAGGATATGGCTACACCTTC.

CDR3 sequence: CASDPGQENQPQHF. The CDR3 DNA is TGTGCCAGCGACCCGGGACAGGAGAATCAGCCCCAGCATTTT. The chain is built from TRBV19 and TRBJ1-5, with 8 nucleotides matching TRBD1. The J segment lost 4 bases and the V segment lost 9 bases, leaving 8 bases of the junction unmatched. Germline values: CDR1 LNHDA, CDR2 SQIVND (reference sequence). The CDR3 covers 14 residues.

The chain carries TRBV6-4 and TRBJ1-1; 8 bases agree with TRBD1. CDR1 MRHNA and CDR2 SNTAGT come from the germline V gene. V shed 4 bases and J 4 bases; nucleotides not matched to a gene: 5. The length of the CDR3 is 14 residues. The CDR3 protein is CASSVDRGSTEAFF. DNA for the CDR3: TGTGCCAGCAGTGTCGACAGGGGCAGCACTGAAGCTTTCTTT.

The chain is built from TRBV24-1 and TRBJ1-2; D may be TRBD1 (6 bases). Germline CDR1 and CDR2: KGHDR and SFDVKD. The CDR3 has 13 amino acids. The V and J ends lost 0 bases and 7 bases respectively, with 8 bases between them. The CDR3 is CATSDLQQGGYTF. In DNA form, the CDR3 reads TGTGCCACCAGTGATTTGCAACAGGGTGGCTACACCTTC.

On this clone itself: Its ends do not fully match the called genes, so a read error is possible. The chain has TRBV27 and TRBJ2-7, with a weak D call TRBD1 (6 bases). CDR3 length: 17 amino acids. CDR1 is MNHEY and CDR2 is SMNVEV in the germline V gene (reference sequence). The CDR3 region has the DNA TGTGCCAGCAGTCTATCGTCACAGGGTCCGACATCTTACGAGCAGTACTTC. Its protein is CASSLSSQGPTSYEQYF.

The V gene is TRBV6-6, the J gene TRBJ2-7; D gene unclear. V was clipped by 0 bases and J by 6 bases, with 6 bases between them. Germline CDR1 MNHNY, CDR2 SVGAGI (reference sequence). The CDR3 contains 12 residues. As DNA, the CDR3 is TGTGCCAGCAGTTACTCCGTCGGCGAGCAGTACTTC. Protein product: CASSYSVGEQYF.

This chain connects TRBV11-2 to TRBJ2-3; D is undetermined. Trimming removed 6 bases from V and 2 bases from J, with 12 bases in between. This CDR3 contains 14 residues. Germline V gene sequence: CDR1 SGHAT, CDR2 FQNNGV. The CDR3 bases are TGTGCCAGCAGTCTTACTTTTGACACAGATACGCAGTATTTT. It translates to CASSLTFDTDTQYF.

The chain links TRBV2 to TRBJ1-2, with D possibly being TRBD1 (5 bases). The CDR3 sequence is 14 residues long. Germline-derived CDR1 and CDR2 are SNHLY and FYNNEI. V lost 1 base and J 4 bases, leaving 10 bases between the germline ends. The CDR3 spells CASSEEGTGYGYTF. The CDR3 region has the DNA TGTGCCAGCAGTGAAGAGGGGACTGGCTATGGCTACACCTTC.

V gene TRBV11-3 combines with J gene TRBJ1-1; 9 nucleotides agree with TRBD1. V was pared by 2 bases and J by 4 bases, with 5 bases of the junction left unmatched. There are 15 residues in the CDR3. Germline assignment: CDR1 SGHNT and CDR2 YENEEA. CDR3 amino acids: CASSLLGQGSTEAFF. CDR3 nucleotide sequence: TGTGCCAGCAGCTTATTGGGACAGGGTTCCACTGAAGCTTTCTTT.

In this sample, this clone turned up a few times. The chain combines TRBV6-4 with TRBJ1-5, with a tentative D call TRBD1 (6 bases). Germline CDR1 and CDR2: MRHNA and SNTAGT. V was pared by 4 bases and J by 7 bases, with 17 bases between. The CDR3 covers 15 residues. The CDR3 region is CASSVEGGARQPQHF. CDR3 DNA: TGTGCCAGCAGTGTCGAGGGGGGGGCAAGGCAGCCCCAGCATTTT.

This clone has only a few counts. The chain uses TRBV10-3 and TRBJ1-2, with TRBD1 as a possible D gene (5 bases). The CDR3 has 15 amino acids. Trimming took 2 bases from V and 4 from J, leaving 14 bases between them. Germline CDR1 reads ENHRY; CDR2 reads SYGVKD. CDR3 sequence: CAISESDSAFYGYTF. CDR3 bases: TGTGCCATCAGTGAGAGCGACAGTGCTTTCTATGGCTACACCTTC.

This clone has ten or more counts. This chain joins TRBV27 and TRBJ2-7; 8 bases agree with TRBD1. V lost 3 bases, J lost 6 bases, and 13 bases stayed unmatched. Germline-derived CDR1 and CDR2 are MNHEY and SMNVEV (reference sequence). This CDR3 is built from 16 residues. The CDR3 loop is CASSLGTGIRGGEQYF. CDR3 in DNA: TGTGCCAGCAGTTTGGGGACAGGAATTAGAGGGGGCGAGCAGTACTTC.

CDR3 loop: CASSFPGRGADPPNYGYTF. The DNA of the CDR3 is TGTGCCAGCAGCTTCCCGGGTCGGGGGGCCGATCCTCCTAACTATGGCTACACCTTC. V gene TRBV7-8 combines with J gene TRBJ1-2; D is possibly TRBD1 (6 bases). The CDR3 is 19 residues long. V was shortened by 3 bases and J by 0 bases, with 23 bases between the two germline ends. Per the germline V gene, CDR1 is SGHVS and CDR2 is FQNEAQ.

The genes are TRBV19 and TRBJ2-1; tentatively, D is TRBD2 (5 bases). Trimming pared 5 bases from V and 0 bases from J, leaving 14 bases between. CDR1 is LNHDA, CDR2 SQIVND, per germline (reference sequence). The CDR3 has 16 residues. In DNA, the CDR3 is TGTGCCAGTAGTCCTCGGGGAAGGGACTCCTACAATGAGCAGTTCTTC. Translation: CASSPRGRDSYNEQFF.

This chain uses TRBV11-2 with TRBJ1-3; TRBD1 agrees at 9 bases. V shed 5 bases, J shed 0 bases, and the junction held 8 bases outside the gene matches. The germline V gene encodes CDR1 SGHAT and CDR2 FQNNGV. This CDR3 is 17 amino acids long. For the CDR3, the DNA is TGTGCCAGCAGCACCGGACAGGGGACGTTCTCTGGAAACACCATATATTTT. It encodes CASSTGQGTFSGNTIYF.

This chain connects TRBV6-5 to TRBJ1-4; possibly TRBD1 for D (6 bases). Germline CDR1 is MNHEY and CDR2 is SVGAGI. V lost 4 bases to trimming and J lost 5 bases, with 17 bases between them. The CDR3 is 16 amino acids. Written as DNA, the CDR3 is TGTGCCAGCAGTTTACTTACAGGGCGCAGCAATGAAAAACTGTTTTTT. Translated, it gives CASSLLTGRSNEKLFF.

This clone came up once. The chain uses TRBV19 and TRBJ1-2, with D uncertain. CDR1 LNHDA and CDR2 SQIVND come from the germline V gene (reference sequence). The CDR3 runs to 12 residues. Deletions cut 7 bases from V and 4 bases from J, with 10 bases between. The chain's CDR3 is CASMESFYGYTF. In nucleotides, the CDR3 is TGTGCCAGTATGGAGTCGTTCTATGGCTACACCTTC.

The V call is TRBV7-9, the J call TRBJ2-1, with TRBD2 identical over 8 bases. Per germline, CDR1 SEHNR and CDR2 FQNEAQ (reference sequence). The V segment lost 3 bases and the J segment 8 bases; nucleotides outside the gene matches: 9. The CDR3 sequence is 15 residues long. The CDR3 loop is CASSFLQAGGYEQFF. CDR3 in DNA: TGTGCCAGCAGCTTTTTACAGGCGGGAGGCTATGAGCAGTTCTTC.

The CDR3 spells CAWIVGAGDMNTEAFF. CDR3 DNA: TGTGCCTGGATCGTAGGGGCAGGCGACATGAACACTGAAGCTTTCTTT. The V gene is TRBV30, the J gene TRBJ1-1; maybe TRBD1 (5 bases). The CDR3 runs to 16 residues. Trimming left V 4 bases short and J 0 bases short, with 18 bases between. Germline CDR1 and CDR2: GTSNPN and SVGIG (reference sequence).

The chain links TRBV2 to TRBJ2-1; 9 nucleotides align to TRBD2. The CDR3 totals 15 residues. V shed 3 bases, J shed 5 bases, and the junction held 5 bases outside the gene matches. The germline CDR1 and CDR2 sequences are SNHLY and FYNNEI. The CDR3 sequence: CASSDDSSGNNEQFF. The CDR3 DNA reads TGTGCCAGCAGTGATGATTCTAGCGGGAACAATGAGCAGTTCTTC.

The chain employs TRBV7-2 and TRBJ2-1; perhaps TRBD2 as D (6 bases). Trimming left V 1 base short and J 9 bases short, with 7 bases between. The CDR3 is 12 amino acids. CDR1 and CDR2 (germline): SGHTA, FQGNSA. CDR3 loop: CASSLGGIEQFF. The CDR3 nucleotides are TGTGCCAGCAGCTTAGGCGGGATTGAGCAGTTCTTC.

This chain joins TRBV19 and TRBJ1-6; 7 positions agree with TRBD1. This CDR3 contains 15 residues. CDR1 is LNHDA and CDR2 is SQIVND in the germline V gene (reference sequence). V trimming: 5 bases; J trimming: 4 bases; junction bases outside the gene matches: 5. The CDR3 region is CASSLGQLYNSPLHF. The DNA of the CDR3 is TGTGCCAGTAGTTTGGGACAGCTTTATAATTCACCCCTCCACTTT.

This chain connects TRBV2 to TRBJ2-3; D is uncertain. V lost 5 bases and J 4 bases, leaving 4 bases between the germline ends. The germline CDR1 and CDR2 sequences are SNHLY and FYNNEI. This CDR3 contains 11 residues. Here the CDR3 reads CASSQADTQYF. The CDR3 coding sequence is TGTGCCAGCAGTCAGGCAGATACGCAGTATTTT.

The chain uses TRBV19 and TRBJ1-3; D ambiguous. Germline CDR1 reads LNHDA; CDR2 reads SQIVND (reference sequence). The germline V and J ends were trimmed by 7 bases and 0 bases, with 10 bases remaining between them. The CDR3 runs to 14 residues. The CDR3 bases are TGTGCCAGTATTCCGGGAAGCTCTGGAAACACCATATATTTT. Translated, it gives CASIPGSSGNTIYF.

The chain has TRBV25-1 and TRBJ1-2, with D unclear. CDR1 is MGHDK and CDR2 is SYGVNS in the germline V gene. The CDR3 runs 12 residues. Trimming took off 4 bases at V and 7 bases at J, with 10 bases between the two ends. The CDR3 spells CASSGDRGGYTF. The CDR3 region has the DNA TGTGCCAGCAGTGGGGATCGGGGTGGCTACACCTTC.

This clone was seen a few times. The gene calls are TRBV4-3 and TRBJ2-1; the match to TRBD2 covers 9 bases. The CDR3 totals 14 residues. CDR1 is LGHNA, CDR2 YSLEER, per germline. V was clipped by 7 bases and J by 3 bases; unmatched bases: 4. CDR3 nucleotide sequence: TGCGCCAGCAAGGAGCGGGGGGACTACAATGAGCAGTTCTTC. Translation: CASKERGDYNEQFF.